These 4 T cell receptor beta chains share one sample of origin, sequenced in a study of T-cell memory formation after mild COVID-19. TCRdb used MiXCR to reprocess the 5' RACE reads, holding one entry per CDR3 protein. The sample holds roughly 600,000 distinct CDR3 sequences, roughly 17% seen once. Input material: PBMCs or a T cell subset sorted from them (not recorded which). These receptors were collected from an adult woman who had mild COVID-19 (a few samples of this study predate the infection). Cell type and time point are not known.

The chain joins TRBV5-1 to TRBJ1-4, with D perhaps matching TRBD1 (6 bases). The CDR3 length is 15 residues. Germline V gene sequence: CDR1 SGHRS, CDR2 YFSETQ. Trimming took 4 bases from V and 4 from J, leaving 14 bases between them. CDR3: CASSGGRGFNEKLFF. The CDR3 coding sequence is TGCGCCAGCAGCGGGGGAAGGGGGTTTAATGAAAAACTGTTTTTT.

This chain connects TRBV4-1 to TRBJ2-1; weak D call: TRBD1 (8 bases). The V gene's germline CDR1 is MGHRA and CDR2 YSYEKL. This CDR3 contains 15 residues. Trimming pared 4 bases from V and 10 bases from J, leaving 20 bases between. CDR3 sequence reads: CASSLRYRGGDEQFF. The CDR3 DNA follows: TGCGCCAGCAGCCTCAGGTACAGGGGGGGCGACGAGCAGTTCTTC.

This chain uses TRBV3-1 with TRBJ2-3; D is unclear. The CDR3 length is 15 residues. Germline-derived CDR1 and CDR2 are LGHDT and YNNKEL (reference sequence). V lost 4 bases and J 2 bases, leaving 13 bases between the germline ends. The CDR3 protein is CASSPRAINTDTQYF. The CDR3 DNA sequence: TGTGCCAGCAGCCCCCGGGCGATTAACACAGATACGCAGTATTTT.

The J gene is TRBJ1-2, the V gene TRBV24-1; D is perhaps TRBD1 (5 bases). V shed 1 base and J shed 0 bases, with 11 bases lying between them. Germline CDR1 is KGHDR and CDR2 is SFDVKD. CDR3 length: 16 residues. The CDR3 sequence: CATSDFREGTNYGYTF. DNA for the CDR3: TGTGCCACCAGTGATTTTCGGGAGGGGACTAACTATGGCTACACCTTC.